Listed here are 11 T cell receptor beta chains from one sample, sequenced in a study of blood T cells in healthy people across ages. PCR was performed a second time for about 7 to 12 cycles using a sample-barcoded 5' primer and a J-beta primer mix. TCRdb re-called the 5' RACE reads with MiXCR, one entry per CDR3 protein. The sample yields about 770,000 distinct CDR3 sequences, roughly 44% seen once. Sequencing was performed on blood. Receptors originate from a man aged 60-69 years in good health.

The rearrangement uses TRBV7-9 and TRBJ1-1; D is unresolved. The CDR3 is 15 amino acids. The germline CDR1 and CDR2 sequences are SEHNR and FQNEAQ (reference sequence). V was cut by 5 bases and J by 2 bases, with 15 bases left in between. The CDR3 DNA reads TGTGCCAGCAGCCCCGACGGCAGCCTAAACACTGAAGCTTTCTTT. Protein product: CASSPDGSLNTEAFF.

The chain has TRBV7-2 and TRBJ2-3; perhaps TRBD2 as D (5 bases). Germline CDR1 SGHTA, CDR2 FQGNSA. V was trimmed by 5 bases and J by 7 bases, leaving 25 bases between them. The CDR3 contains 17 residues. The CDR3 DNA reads TGTGCCAGCAGCAAAGACCTAAGGACTCGCCCAGCTAATACGCAGTATTTT. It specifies CASSKDLRTRPANTQYF.

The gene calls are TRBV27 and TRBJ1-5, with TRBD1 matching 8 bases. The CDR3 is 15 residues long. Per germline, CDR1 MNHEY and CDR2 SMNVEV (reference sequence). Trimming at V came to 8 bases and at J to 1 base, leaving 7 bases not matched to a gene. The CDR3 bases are TGTGCCAGCCAGGACAGGGCTATGAGCAATCAGCCCCAGCATTTT. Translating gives CASQDRAMSNQPQHF.

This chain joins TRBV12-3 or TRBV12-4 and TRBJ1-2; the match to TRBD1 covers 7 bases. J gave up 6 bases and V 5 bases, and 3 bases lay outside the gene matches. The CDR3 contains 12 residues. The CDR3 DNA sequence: TGTGCCAGCAGTGGGGACAGCAATGGCTACACCTTC. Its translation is CASSGDSNGYTF.

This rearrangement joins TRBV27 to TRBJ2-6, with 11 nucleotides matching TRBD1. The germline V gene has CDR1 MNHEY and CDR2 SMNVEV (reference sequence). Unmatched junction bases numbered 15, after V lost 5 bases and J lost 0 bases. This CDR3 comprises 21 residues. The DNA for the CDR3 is TGTGCCAGCAGTACACGGGACAGGGGGTTTCCTACCAACTCTGGGGCCAACGTCCTGACTTTC. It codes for CASSTRDRGFPTNSGANVLTF.

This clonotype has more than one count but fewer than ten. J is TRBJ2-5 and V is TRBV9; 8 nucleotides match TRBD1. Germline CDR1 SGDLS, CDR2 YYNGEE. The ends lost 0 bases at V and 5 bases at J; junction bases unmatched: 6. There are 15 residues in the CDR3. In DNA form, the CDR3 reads TGTGCCAGCAGCGTAGACTCAGGGGGCGTCGAGACCCAGTACTTC. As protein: CASSVDSGGVETQYF.

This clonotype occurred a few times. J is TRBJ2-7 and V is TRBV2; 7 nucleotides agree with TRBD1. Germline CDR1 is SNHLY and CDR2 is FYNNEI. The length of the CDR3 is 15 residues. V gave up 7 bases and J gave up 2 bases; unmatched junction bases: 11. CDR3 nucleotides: TGTGCCAGCACTTCCCGACAGGGACGGGCCTACGAGCAGTACTTC. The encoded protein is CASTSRQGRAYEQYF.

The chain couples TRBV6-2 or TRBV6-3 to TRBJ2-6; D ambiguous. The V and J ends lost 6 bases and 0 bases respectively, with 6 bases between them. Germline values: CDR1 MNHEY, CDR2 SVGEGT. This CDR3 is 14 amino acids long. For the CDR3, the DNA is TGTGCCAGCAGGAAAAGCTCTGGGGCCAACGTCCTGACTTTC. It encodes CASRKSSGANVLTF.

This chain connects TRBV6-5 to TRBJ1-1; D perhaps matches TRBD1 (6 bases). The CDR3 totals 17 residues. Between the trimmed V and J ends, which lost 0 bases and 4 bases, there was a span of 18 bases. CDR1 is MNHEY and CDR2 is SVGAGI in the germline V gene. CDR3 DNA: TGTGCCAGCAGTTACTCGGTGGACAGTAGGTGGGTCACTGAAGCTTTCTTT. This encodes CASSYSVDSRWVTEAFF.

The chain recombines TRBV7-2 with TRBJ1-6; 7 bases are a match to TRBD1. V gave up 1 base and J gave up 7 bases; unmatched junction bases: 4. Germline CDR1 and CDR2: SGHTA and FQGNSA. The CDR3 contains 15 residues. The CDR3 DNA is TGTGCCAGCAGCTTAGACGGGACAGCGAATTCACCCCTCCACTTT. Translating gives CASSLDGTANSPLHF. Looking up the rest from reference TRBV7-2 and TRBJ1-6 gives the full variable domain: GAGVSQSPSNKVTEKGKDVELRCDPISGHTALYWYRQSLGQGLEFLIYFQGNSAPDKSGLPSDRFSAERTGGSVSTLTIQRTQQEDSAVYLCASSLDGTANSPLHFGNGTRLTVT.

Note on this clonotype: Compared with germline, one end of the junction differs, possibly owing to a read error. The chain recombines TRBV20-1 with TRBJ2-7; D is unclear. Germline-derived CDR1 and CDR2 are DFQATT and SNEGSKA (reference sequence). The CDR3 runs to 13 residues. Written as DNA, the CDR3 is TGCAGTGTTAGAAAGGGCAGTATCGACGAGCAGTACTTC. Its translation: CSVRKGSIDEQYF.